The rows below give T cell receptor beta chains drawn from one sample of a study of blood T cells in healthy people across ages. MiXCR, run by TCRdb on the 5' RACE reads, gives a single entry per CDR3 protein. The table has 1.5 million to 2 million distinct CDR3 sequences, approximately 28% seen once. The specimen sequenced was blood. All receptors derive from a woman aged 25-40 years in good health. Each CDR3 is given with its conserved first and last residue. D genes are given only for firm matches. The size field is filled for only some rows; it gives once, few, many or a size class.

>TRBD1|TRBV4-2|few|TRBJ2-1
CASSPLQGSRSNEQFF
TGTGCCAGCAGCCCTCTACAGGGGTCCCGCTCTAATGAGCAGTTCTTC
>-|TRBV20-1|many|TRBJ1-2
CSAYNYGYTF
TGCAGTGCCTATAATTATGGCTACACCTTC
>TRBD2|TRBV7-2|many|TRBJ2-7
CASSPGLAGYEQYF
TGCGCCAGCAGCCCGGGACTAGCGGGTTACGAGCAGTACTTC
>TRBD2|TRBV2|-|TRBJ2-1
CAGGLAGINNEQFF
TGTGCCGGAGGATTAGCGGGGATAAACAATGAGCAGTTCTTC
>TRBD1|TRBV18|few|TRBJ1-4
CASSPTGDGGELFF
TGTGCCAGCTCACCGACAGGGGATGGCGGGGAACTGTTTTTT
>-|TRBV20-1|few|TRBJ2-1
CSARDYLGPNEQFF
TGCAGTGCTAGAGATTACCTGGGACCCAATGAGCAGTTCTTC
>-|TRBV12-3/TRBV12-4|few|TRBJ1-1
CASSPAGPPTEAFF
TGTGCCAGCAGCCCCGCCGGGCCGCCGACTGAAGCTTTCTTT
>TRBD1|TRBV5-1|-|TRBJ2-5
CASSSNNPGQTQETQYF
TGCGCCAGCAGCTCGAATAACCCGGGACAGACCCAAGAGACCCAGTACTTC
>TRBD1|TRBV12-3/TRBV12-4|-|TRBJ1-5
CASRGPGGQGFQQPQHF
TGTGCCAGCAGGGGGCCCGGTGGACAGGGGTTTCAACAGCCCCAGCATTTT
>TRBD2|TRBV9|-|TRBJ2-2
CASSVGTSGYTGELFF
TGTGCCAGCAGCGTCGGGACTAGCGGGTACACCGGGGAGCTGTTTTTT
>-|TRBV20-1|-|TRBJ1-5
CSAIAPGAAQHF
TGCAGTGCTATAGCCCCAGGGGCCGCCCAGCATTTT
>-|TRBV29-1|-|TRBJ2-3
CSVDPDVTDTQYF
TGCAGCGTTGACCCAGATGTAACAGATACGCAGTATTTT
>TRBD2|TRBV7-7|-|TRBJ2-5
CASSVGRNQRECQQYF
TGTGCCAGCAGCGTAGGGAGGAACCAGCGGGAGTGCCAGCAGTACTTC
>-|TRBV7-3|many|TRBJ2-7
CASSLSPVSSYEQYF
TGTGCCAGCAGCTTAAGCCCGGTGAGCTCCTACGAGCAGTACTTC
>-|TRBV20-1|-|TRBJ2-7
CSARVAGTPYNEQYF
TGCAGTGCTAGAGTTGCAGGGACTCCCTACAATGAGCAGTACTTC
>-|TRBV20-1|-|TRBJ1-4
CSARLPTNEKLFF
TGCAGTGCTAGATTGCCAACTAATGAAAAACTGTTTTTT
>-|TRBV7-2|-|TRBJ2-4
CASSPLGQAKNIQYF
TGTGCCAGCAGCCCCCTGGGCCAGGCCAAAAACATTCAGTACTTC
>TRBD2|TRBV12-3/TRBV12-4|few|TRBJ2-1
CASTPVGGRPGVEYNEQFF
TGTGCCAGCACCCCGGTGGGCGGGAGGCCCGGCGTTGAATACAATGAGCAGTTCTTC
>-|TRBV5-4|few|TRBJ2-3
CASTNSGGRDTQYF
TGTGCCAGCACAAACTCGGGGGGCCGAGATACGCAGTATTTT
>TRBD2|TRBV27|-|TRBJ2-1
CASSFFGREGREQFF
TGTGCCAGCAGTTTTTTCGGGCGGGAGGGCCGAGAGCAGTTCTTC
>-|TRBV29-1|many|TRBJ1-4
CSVRDEKLFF
TGCAGCGTGCGAGATGAAAAACTGTTTTTT
>-|TRBV3-1|-|TRBJ2-1
CSSSPPGASGYNEQFF
TGTTCCAGCAGCCCCCCGGGGGCTAGCGGCTACAATGAGCAGTTCTTC
>-|TRBV6-5|once|TRBJ1-2
CASSYDVGGWPSGYTF
TGTGCCAGCAGTTACGATGTGGGGGGTTGGCCCTCTGGCTACACCTTC
>TRBD1|TRBV30|-|TRBJ2-1
CAWSFNRGLLFF
TGTGCCTGGAGTTTCAACAGGGGGCTTTTGTTCTTC
>-|TRBV7-9|-|TRBJ1-6
CASSLATGSGSPLHF
TGTGCCAGCAGCTTAGCTACAGGGAGCGGTTCACCCCTCCACTTT
>TRBD2|TRBV5-1|-|TRBJ2-3
CASTLADEDTQYF
TGCGCCAGCACCCTAGCGGACGAAGATACGCAGTATTTT
>-|TRBV25-1|-|TRBJ2-1
CASRGTAGREQFF
TGTGCCAGCAGGGGGACCGCCGGCCGTGAGCAGTTCTTC
>TRBD2|TRBV15|few|TRBJ2-4
CATSRDRLAPNEQYF
TGTGCCACCAGCAGAGACCGACTAGCACCGAATGAGCAGTACTTC
>-|TRBV6-2/TRBV6-3|-|TRBJ1-1
CASSYTVRMNTEAFF
TGTGCCAGCAGTTATACAGTCCGGATGAACACTGAAGCTTTCTTT
>-|TRBV5-1|-|TRBJ2-7
CVSTDPLRYEQYF
TGCGTCAGCACTGATCCATTGCGGTACGAGCAGTACTTC
>-|TRBV12-3/TRBV12-4|-|TRBJ1-1
CASSTLVSGTEAFF
TGTGCCAGCAGTACCCTTGTTTCGGGCACTGAAGCTTTCTTT
>-|TRBV5-6|many|TRBJ1-1
CASSLGSQARNTEAFF
TGTGCCAGCAGCTTGGGGTCACAGGCGAGGAACACTGAAGCTTTCTTT
>-|TRBV12-3/TRBV12-4|-|TRBJ2-1
CASRVKSRDYNEQFF
TGTGCCAGCAGGGTCAAGTCGCGGGATTACAATGAGCAGTTCTTC
>TRBD2|TRBV20-1|-|TRBJ2-7
CSARPREGLGYKQYF
TGCAGTGCTAGACCACGGGAGGGGTTAGGATACAAGCAGTACTTC
>-|TRBV7-8|-|TRBJ2-7
CASSLQRSGDEQYF
TGTGCCAGCAGCTTACAGCGGTCCGGGGACGAGCAGTACTTC
>-|TRBV15|few|TRBJ2-3
CATSRVGAVRSDTQYF
TGTGCCACCAGCAGAGTGGGGGCAGTAAGATCAGATACGCAGTATTTT
>TRBD1|TRBV7-3|few|TRBJ1-2
CASSSGQGGDGYTF
TGTGCCAGCAGCTCGGGACAGGGAGGCGATGGCTACACCTTC
>-|TRBV19|-|TRBJ2-7
CASSMKSYYERYF
TGTGCCAGTAGTATGAAAAGCTACTACGAGCGGTACTTC
>TRBD2|TRBV12-3/TRBV12-4|-|TRBJ2-3
CASSPIGGGRTDTQYF
TGTGCCAGCAGTCCGATCGGCGGGGGGAGGACAGATACGCAGTATTTT
>-|TRBV11-2|few|TRBJ2-4
CASSLDQGNIQYF
TGTGCCAGCAGCTTAGATCAAGGGAACATTCAGTACTTC